These T cell receptor beta chains were read from a single sample in a study of early T cells in non-severe SARS-CoV-2 infection. TCRdb re-called the 5' RACE reads through MiXCR, storing one row per CDR3 protein. The repertoire holds tens of thousands of distinct CDR3 sequences, around 9.3% seen once, with approximately 4.1% in the top ten. Material: whole blood. These receptors came from an adult who was a healthcare worker with PCR-confirmed SARS-CoV-2 infection or an uninfected control (not recorded which). CDR3s include the opening cysteine and the closing phenylalanine or tryptophan. The order of the fields is CDR3 protein, J gene, V gene.

CDR3: CASSPVSGGLLSYNEQFF
J: TRBJ2-1
V: TRBV7-7

CDR3: CASTHRGSYIQYF
J: TRBJ2-4
V: TRBV12-3/TRBV12-4

CDR3: CASSLRGGNQPQHF
J: TRBJ1-5
V: TRBV3-1

CDR3: CASSFQGAWGEKLFF
J: TRBJ1-4
V: TRBV27

CDR3: CASSRGDQHLGFLGGRGTEAFF
J: TRBJ1-1
V: TRBV3-1

CDR3: CSAGYGNEQFF
J: TRBJ2-1
V: TRBV20-1

CDR3: CASGSSTESTDTQYF
J: TRBJ2-3
V: TRBV27

CDR3: CASSESGRSEKLFF
J: TRBJ1-4
V: TRBV2

CDR3: CSARDLLAGSTDTQYF
J: TRBJ2-3
V: TRBV20-1

CDR3: CASSLGTIRQPQHF
J: TRBJ1-5
V: TRBV12-3/TRBV12-4

CDR3: CASSPFTGEDYGYTF
J: TRBJ1-2
V: TRBV18

CDR3: CSASKGVKETQYF
J: TRBJ2-5
V: TRBV20-1

CDR3: CASSLQAGGIPYNEQFF
J: TRBJ2-1
V: TRBV11-3

CDR3: CASSTTGPLPGELFF
J: TRBJ2-2
V: TRBV12-3/TRBV12-4

CDR3: CASSHLGEETQYF
J: TRBJ2-5
V: TRBV3-1

CDR3: CASKGSTGANVLTF
J: TRBJ2-6
V: TRBV2

CDR3: CASSPTTSGSYEQYF
J: TRBJ2-7
V: TRBV18

CDR3: CASSRTGPRESPLHF
J: TRBJ1-6
V: TRBV12-3/TRBV12-4

CDR3: CASSERTSGLYNEQFF
J: TRBJ2-1
V: TRBV6-1

CDR3: CASSYSRVRDFQPQHF
J: TRBJ1-5
V: TRBV6-2/TRBV6-3

CDR3: CASSLFRGSGELFF
J: TRBJ2-2
V: TRBV7-3